This T cell receptor (beta chain) comes out of a study of T cells in Graves' hyperthyroidism and ophthalmopathy. Germline lookup yields CDR1 LNHDA and CDR2 SQIVND (reference sequence). The CDR3 contains 14 residues. Trimming pared 5 bases from V and 5 bases from J, leaving 12 bases between. RNA transcripts yielded amplified TCR beta CDR3 regions. Initially, a first-round RT-PCR of the TCR CDR3 employed the HTBI primer set. From the multiplex PCR reads, TCRdb called clonotypes with MiXCR, one entry per CDR3 protein. The sample holds about 290,000 distinct CDR3 sequences, about an eighth seen once. The sample comprised blood. The origin of this receptor is a woman aged 40 to 55 with Graves' hyperthyroidism. The gene calls are TRBV19 and TRBJ1-4; possibly TRBD1 for D (5 bases). The CDR3 loop is CASSQGTGNEKLFF. Written as DNA, the CDR3 is TGTGCCAGTAGTCAAGGGACGGGCAATGAAAAACTGTTTTTT.